The 21 T cell receptor beta chains reported below all come from one sample, sequenced in a study of blood T cell repertoires in COVID-19. TCRdb's table, derived via immunoSEQ multiplex PCR, lists solely in-frame clones and lacks some. The sample includes fewer than 500,000 clones, roughly 90% of them seen just once. The sequenced material came from peripheral blood. These receptors all come from a woman in her 30s with active or convalescent COVID-19.

This clone has just a few counts. The V and J genes are TRBV10-1 and TRBJ1-2; a possible D gene is TRBD1 (6 bases). The ends were cut back, 3 bases at V and 4 bases at J, with 15 bases in the middle. CDR3 length: 15 residues. The germline V gene encodes CDR1 WNHNN and CDR2 SYGVQD (reference sequence). This chain's CDR3 is CASSDRAGDIYGYTF. The CDR3 region has the DNA TGCGCCAGCAGTGACCGGGCCGGGGACATCTATGGCTACACCTTC.

The V call is TRBV2, the J call TRBJ2-7, with D possibly being TRBD1 (5 bases). The germline V and J ends were trimmed by 6 bases and 5 bases, with 14 bases remaining between them. CDR3 length: 13 residues. CDR1 SNHLY and CDR2 FYNNEI come from the germline V gene. DNA of the CDR3: TGTGCCAGCAGCGCCCAGGGTATCAACGAGCAGTACTTC. It is translated as CASSAQGINEQYF.

This chain links TRBV19 with TRBJ1-5, with TRBD1 identical over 7 bases. CDR1 and CDR2 from the germline V gene are LNHDA and SQIVND (reference sequence). This CDR3 comprises 14 residues. Germline trimming cut 5 bases from V and 6 bases from J; bases unmatched to any gene: 7. DNA of the CDR3: TGTGCCAGTAGTCCCGACAGGGCGCTTCAGCCCCAGCATTTT. This sequence encodes CASSPDRALQPQHF.

This clone occurred once. V is TRBV19 and J is TRBJ2-5; D is uncertain. V shed 5 bases and J shed 4 bases, with 11 bases lying between them. The CDR3 length is 13 residues. Germline V gene data show CDR1 as LNHDA and CDR2 as SQIVND (reference sequence). The CDR3 region is CASSPPPGETQYF. The CDR3 DNA reads as TGTGCCAGTAGTCCACCCCCAGGAGAGACCCAGTACTTC.

The chain links TRBV30 to TRBJ1-4, with D perhaps matching TRBD1 (6 bases). From germline, CDR1 is GTSNPN and CDR2 SVGIG (reference sequence). The CDR3 totals 15 residues. The V end was cut by 2 bases, the J end by 2 bases, with 12 bases between. The chain's CDR3 is CAWSTQGKTNEKLFF. CDR3 sequence (DNA): TGTGCCTGGAGTACCCAGGGGAAGACTAATGAAAAACTGTTTTTT. The variable domain in full, with the rest retrieved from reference TRBV30 and TRBJ1-4, is SQTIHQWPATLVQPVGSPLSLECTVEGTSNPNLYWYRQAAGRGLQLLFYSVGIGQISSEVPQNLSASRPQDRQFILSSKKLLLSDSGFYLCAWSTQGKTNEKLFFGSGTQLSVL.

This chain joins TRBV19 and TRBJ2-1; the D gene is possibly TRBD2 (6 bases). Between the trimmed V and J ends, which lost 0 bases and 9 bases, there was a span of 18 bases. The CDR3 has 16 amino acids. CDR1 and CDR2 (germline): LNHDA, SQIVND (reference sequence). CDR3 nucleotide sequence: TGTGCCAGTAGTATAGATACCCCTCCTGGGGGGAGTGAGCAGTTCTTC. Translating gives CASSIDTPPGGSEQFF.

V usage is TRBV10-3 and J usage is TRBJ2-1, with a tentative D call TRBD2 (5 bases). With 10 bases removed from V and 3 bases from J, the gap between germline ends came to 13 bases. CDR1 and CDR2 from the germline V gene are ENHRY and SYGVKD. The CDR3 covers 13 residues. CDR3 sequence reads: CANHPTSYNEQFF. CDR3 DNA: TGTGCCAACCACCCTACTAGCTACAATGAGCAGTTCTTC.

The V gene is TRBV27, the J gene TRBJ1-1; TRBD1 agrees at 7 bases. The CDR3 consists of 13 residues. Germline V gene sequence: CDR1 MNHEY, CDR2 SMNVEV (reference sequence). With V trimmed by 3 bases and J by 8 bases, 6 bases remained unmatched. The CDR3 spells CASSFTSQGEAFF. CDR3 nucleotides: TGTGCCAGCAGTTTTACTTCACAGGGGGAAGCTTTCTTT.

The chain links TRBV6-5 to TRBJ2-7, with D perhaps TRBD2 (5 bases). Trimming shortened V by 6 bases and J by 2 bases, and 11 bases separated the two germline ends. The V gene's germline CDR1 is MNHEY and CDR2 SVGAGI. The CDR3 totals 13 residues. The CDR3 reads CASRPSGAYEQYF. Here the CDR3 DNA reads TGTGCCAGCAGACCCTCCGGGGCCTACGAGCAGTACTTC.

The J gene is TRBJ1-2, the V gene TRBV2; tentative D call: TRBD1 (5 bases). This CDR3 spans 16 amino acids. Trimming left V 1 base short and J 3 bases short, with 15 bases between. CDR1 is SNHLY and CDR2 is FYNNEI in the germline V gene. The CDR3: CASSEGIGGVDYGYTF. The DNA for the CDR3 is TGTGCCAGCAGTGAAGGGATTGGAGGGGTCGACTATGGCTACACCTTC.

This chain links TRBV7-2 with TRBJ1-2; a weak D match, TRBD1 (5 bases). The CDR3 extends over 13 amino acids. The germline V gene encodes CDR1 SGHTA and CDR2 FQGNSA. Trimming cost V 3 bases and J 4 bases, with 9 bases left between them. The CDR3: CASSLSRAYGYTF. The CDR3 region has the DNA TGTGCCAGCAGCTTGTCCAGGGCCTATGGCTACACCTTC.

The rearrangement uses TRBV9 and TRBJ2-5; 9 bases are shared with TRBD1. Trimming took 4 bases from V and 4 from J; bases not matched to a gene: 11. CDR1 and CDR2 from the germline V gene are SGDLS and YYNGEE. This CDR3 is 16 amino acids long. The DNA for the CDR3 is TGTGCCAGCAGCCCCCAGGACAGGGGTGAGATAGAGACCCAGTACTTC. The encoded protein is CASSPQDRGEIETQYF. Complete variable domain (other parts from reference TRBV9 and TRBJ2-5): DSGVTQTPKHLITATGQRVTLRCSPRSGDLSVYWYQQSLDQGLQFLIQYYNGEERAKGNILERFSAQQFPDLHSELNLSSLELGDSALYFCASSPQDRGEIETQYFGPGTRLLVL.

The gene calls are TRBV6-5 and TRBJ1-5; D not resolved. The CDR3 extends over 13 amino acids. The V gene lost 1 base and the J gene lost 11 bases, with 12 bases spanning the gap. Germline-derived CDR1 and CDR2 are MNHEY and SVGAGI. CDR3 amino acids: CASSYYSGEAQHF. DNA for the CDR3: TGTGCCAGCAGTTACTACTCCGGGGAGGCCCAGCATTTT.

The rearrangement links TRBV5-6 to TRBJ1-1, with 7 bases lining up with TRBD1. CDR1 is SGHDT and CDR2 is YYEEEE in the germline V gene. The ends lost 1 base at V and 1 base at J; junction bases unmatched: 1. There are 14 residues in the CDR3. CDR3 amino acids: CASSLRGQNTEAFF. CDR3 DNA sequence: TGTGCCAGCAGCTTGAGGGGGCAGAACACTGAAGCTTTCTTT.

This chain joins TRBV19 and TRBJ1-5; a weak D match, TRBD1 (6 bases). V lost 5 bases and J lost 3, with 17 bases in between. The CDR3 has 16 amino acids. Per germline, CDR1 LNHDA and CDR2 SQIVND (reference sequence). The CDR3 nucleotides are TGTGCCAGTAGTCCACACTACAGGGCCGACAATCAGCCCCAGCATTTT. Its protein product is CASSPHYRADNQPQHF. Variable domain in full (rest from reference TRBV19 and TRBJ1-5): DGGITQSPKYLFRKEGQNVTLSCEQNLNHDAMYWYRQDPGQGLRLIYYSQIVNDFQKGDIAEGYSVSREKKESFPLTVTSAQKNPTAFYLCASSPHYRADNQPQHFGDGTRLSIL.

This sequence joins TRBV4-1 and TRBJ1-3; no reliable D call. Trimming removed 0 bases from V and 3 bases from J, with 9 bases in between. This CDR3 is 15 amino acids long. In germline, CDR1 is MGHRA, CDR2 YSYEKL. CDR3 DNA: TGCGCCAGCAGCCAAGAGATGATGCGTGGAAACACCATATATTTT. Translated, it gives CASSQEMMRGNTIYF.

The rearrangement links TRBV10-3 to TRBJ2-1; the match to TRBD1 covers 7 bases. This CDR3 has 15 residues. With 3 bases clipped from V and 4 bases from J, the junction kept 6 bases outside the gene matches. Looked up from germline, CDR1 is ENHRY and CDR2 is SYGVKD. The CDR3 reads CAISDEGARYNEQFF. The CDR3 DNA reads TGTGCCATCAGTGATGAGGGGGCGCGTTACAATGAGCAGTTCTTC.

This chain uses TRBV5-4 with TRBJ2-5, with D hard to call. The length of the CDR3 is 13 residues. V lost 4 bases and J lost 5, with 12 bases in between. Germline V gives CDR1 SGHNT, CDR2 YYREEE (reference sequence). The CDR3 reads CASSIDWIETQYF. CDR3 bases: TGTGCCAGCAGCATCGACTGGATTGAGACCCAGTACTTC. Looking up the rest from reference TRBV5-4 and TRBJ2-5 gives the full variable domain: ETGVTQSPTHLIKTRGQQVTLRCSSQSGHNTVSWYQQALGQGPQFIFQYYREEENGRGNFPPRFSGLQFPNYSSELNVNALELDDSALYLCASSIDWIETQYFGPGTRLLVL.

This clone was recorded once. The chain recombines TRBV23-1 with TRBJ2-5, with a weak D call TRBD1 (5 bases). TRBV23-1 is assigned to the ORF class and has an uncertain function. Trimming left V 0 bases short and J 12 bases short, with 11 bases between. The CDR3 is 12 residues long. The CDR3 coding sequence is TGCGCCAGCAGTCAATCGGGGCTAGGAAAGTACTTC. Translating gives CASSQSGLGKYF.

This chain joins TRBV6-5 and TRBJ1-1, with unresolved D. V lost 7 bases and J 4 bases, leaving 19 bases between the germline ends. CDR3 length: 15 amino acids. CDR1 MNHEY and CDR2 SVGAGI come from the germline V gene. The CDR3 sequence: CASKWEIGPGTEAFF. The DNA for the CDR3 is TGTGCCAGCAAGTGGGAGATCGGACCAGGCACTGAAGCTTTCTTT.

V usage is TRBV6-5 and J usage is TRBJ1-2; 9 nucleotides agree with TRBD1. V was pared by 6 bases and J by 7 bases, with 9 bases of the junction left unmatched. The CDR3 loop spans 14 amino acids. Germline values: CDR1 MNHEY, CDR2 SVGAGI. CDR3: CASRTGTGRRGYTF. The CDR3, as DNA: TGTGCCAGCAGAACCGGGACAGGGCGGCGTGGCTACACCTTC.